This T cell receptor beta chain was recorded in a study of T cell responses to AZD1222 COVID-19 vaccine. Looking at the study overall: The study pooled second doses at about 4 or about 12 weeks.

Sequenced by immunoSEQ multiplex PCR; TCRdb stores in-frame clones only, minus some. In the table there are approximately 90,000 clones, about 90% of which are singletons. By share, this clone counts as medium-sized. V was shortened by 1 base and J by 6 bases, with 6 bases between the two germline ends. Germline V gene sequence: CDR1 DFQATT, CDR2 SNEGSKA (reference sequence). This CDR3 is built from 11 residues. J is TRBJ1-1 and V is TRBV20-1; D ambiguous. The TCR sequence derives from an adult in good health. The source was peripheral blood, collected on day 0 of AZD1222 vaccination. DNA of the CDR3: TGCAGTGCTAGAGCGGATCCTGAAGCTTTCTTT. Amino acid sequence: CSARADPEAFF.